A single sample is the source of the 8 T cell receptor beta chains below, sequenced in a study of neurological immune-mediated disorders. Using its own MiXCR run on the 5' RACE reads, TCRdb lists one record per CDR3 protein. The sample lists approximately 50,000 distinct CDR3 sequences; around 4% were seen once. The sample consisted of PBMCs. These receptors all come from a young man with multiple sclerosis.

This clonotype has a count of ten or more. This rearrangement joins TRBV7-6 to TRBJ2-1, with 7 bases fitting TRBD2. The V gene end was trimmed by 5 bases and the J gene end by 10 bases; junction bases not matched to a gene: 11. The germline CDR1 and CDR2 sequences are SGHVS and FNYEAQ. This CDR3 region has 14 residues. CDR3 protein: CASSRFSREGEQFF. The CDR3 nucleotides are TGTGCCAGCAGCCGGTTTTCTAGGGAGGGAGAGCAGTTCTTC. Complete variable domain (other parts from reference TRBV7-6 and TRBJ2-1): GAGVSQSPRYKVTKRGQDVALRCDPISGHVSLYWYRQALGQGPEFLTYFNYEAQQDKSGLPNDRFSAERPEGSISTLTIQRTEQRDSAMYRCASSRFSREGEQFFGPGTRLTVL.

This clonotype was found many times. V gene TRBV20-1 combines with J gene TRBJ2-7; TRBD2 matches 11 bases. This CDR3 region has 15 residues. J lost 8 bases, V lost 0 bases, and 9 bases had no gene match. Looked up from germline, CDR1 is DFQATT and CDR2 is SNEGSKA (reference sequence). CDR3 amino acids: CSARDSVAGGAKQYF. The CDR3, as DNA: TGCAGTGCTAGAGATAGTGTAGCGGGGGGGGCGAAGCAGTACTTC.

This clonotype has a count of ten or more. The chain joins TRBV20-1 to TRBJ2-7, with D possibly being TRBD2 (7 bases). The CDR3 totals 14 residues. V lost 6 bases to trimming and J lost 0 bases, with 15 bases between them. The germline V gene encodes CDR1 DFQATT and CDR2 SNEGSKA (reference sequence). The CDR3 region has the DNA TGCAGTGCCCTGGGGGGGCAAAGCTCCTACGAGCAGTACTTC. This gives the protein CSALGGQSSYEQYF.

This clonotype has ten or more counts. The J gene is TRBJ2-3, the V gene TRBV5-1, with 11 bases aligning to TRBD2. V shed 1 base and J 5 bases; nucleotides not matched to a gene: 0. From germline, CDR1 is SGHRS and CDR2 YFSETQ. The CDR3 length is 14 residues. The CDR3 DNA reads TGCGCCAGCAGCTTGACTAGCGGGAGAGATACGCAGTATTTT. Residues: CASSLTSGRDTQYF.

As to this clonotype: With a much larger clone just one base away, this may be a read error. Without the conserved terminal phenylalanine or tryptophan, this CDR3 likely stems from a read error. The chain combines TRBV6-5 with TRBJ2-7; the D is unclear. The CDR3 loop spans 13 amino acids. Trimming cost V 0 bases and J 7 bases, with 10 bases left between them. The germline CDR1 and CDR2 sequences are MNHEY and SVGAGI. CDR3 bases: TGTGCCAGCAGTTACTCGCTCCAGGATGAGCAGTACTGC. Translation: CASSYSLQDEQYC.

This clonotype was counted a few times. Possible read error: a much larger clone is one base away. The rearrangement joins TRBV2 to TRBJ2-7, with D possibly being TRBD2 (5 bases). The V and J ends lost 6 bases and 4 bases respectively, with 16 bases between them. Germline CDR1 is SNHLY and CDR2 is FYNNEI. The CDR3 is 14 amino acids. This chain's CDR3 is CASRGRERQYEQYF. The CDR3 DNA sequence: TGTGCCAGCAGAGGCCGGGAAAGACAATACGAGCAGTACTTC.

This clonotype was found many times. The chain combines TRBV20-1 with TRBJ1-5; a possible D gene is TRBD1 (5 bases). V lost 1 base, J lost 5 bases, and 9 bases lay in between. The CDR3 runs to 13 residues. Looked up from germline, CDR1 is DFQATT and CDR2 is SNEGSKA (reference sequence). CDR3 residues: CSARGWGDQPQHF. The CDR3 DNA reads TGCAGTGCTAGAGGGTGGGGGGATCAGCCCCAGCATTTT.

Ten or more counts support this clonotype. This rearrangement joins TRBV7-9 to TRBJ1-1, with D perhaps matching TRBD1 (6 bases). Trimming left V 3 bases short and J 0 bases short, with 8 bases between. The CDR3 is made up of 14 amino acids. The germline V gene encodes CDR1 SEHNR and CDR2 FQNEAQ (reference sequence). The CDR3 loop reads CASSLSGVNTEAFF. CDR3 DNA: TGTGCCAGCAGCTTGTCAGGGGTGAACACTGAAGCTTTCTTT.